The source of this T cell receptor (beta chain) is a study of cytomegalovirus exposure and HLA in healthy donors. The PCR had 60 Vbeta and 13 Jbeta primers. Method: immunoSEQ multiplex PCR; TCRdb's copy keeps in-frame clones and lacks some. The sample lists 200,000 or so clones; around four fifths were seen once. Trimming at V came to 5 bases and at J to 6 bases, leaving 12 bases not matched to a gene. The CDR3 is 17 amino acids. The germline CDR1 and CDR2 sequences are SGHVS and FNYEAQ. This clonotype was sampled from a woman aged 50 to 60 in good health and CMV-seropositive. V usage is TRBV7-6 and J usage is TRBJ2-1; 11 nucleotides agree with TRBD2. Specimen: PBMCs. CDR3 sequence: CASSPLAGGGGGNEQFF. The DNA for the CDR3 is TGTGCCAGCAGCCCCCTAGCGGGAGGAGGCGGGGGCAATGAGCAGTTCTTC.